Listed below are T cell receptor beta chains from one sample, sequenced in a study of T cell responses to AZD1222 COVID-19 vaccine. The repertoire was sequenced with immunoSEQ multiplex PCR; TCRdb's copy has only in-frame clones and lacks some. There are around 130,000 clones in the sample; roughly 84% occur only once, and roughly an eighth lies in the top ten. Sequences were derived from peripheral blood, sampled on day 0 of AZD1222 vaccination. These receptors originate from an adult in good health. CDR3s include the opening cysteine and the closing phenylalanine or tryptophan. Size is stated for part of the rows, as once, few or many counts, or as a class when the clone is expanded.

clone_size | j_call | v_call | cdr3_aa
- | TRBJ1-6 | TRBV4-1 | CASSQFDRENSPLHF
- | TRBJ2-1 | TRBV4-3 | CASSQARDRISEEQFF
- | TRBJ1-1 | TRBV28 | CASSYPDRGENTEAFF
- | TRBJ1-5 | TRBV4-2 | CASSQDPTPDQPQHF
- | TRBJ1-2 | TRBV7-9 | CASSYSYGYTF
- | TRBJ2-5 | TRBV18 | CASSPLISSGDQETQYF
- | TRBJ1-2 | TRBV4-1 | CASSRVGVGYTF
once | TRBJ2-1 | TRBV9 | CASSVVQTSYNEQFF
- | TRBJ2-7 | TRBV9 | CASSNPGTEAYEQYF
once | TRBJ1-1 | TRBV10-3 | CAISEGDTEAFF
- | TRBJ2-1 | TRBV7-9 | CASSSPGQGAHEQFF
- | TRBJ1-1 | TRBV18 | CASSPGGGDTEAFF
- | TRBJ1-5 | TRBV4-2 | CASSQVGTGGAGQPQHF
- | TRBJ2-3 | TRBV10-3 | CAISEYDTQYF
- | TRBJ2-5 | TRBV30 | CAWSRELGVETQYF
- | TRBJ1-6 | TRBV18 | CASSPRGISSSPLHF
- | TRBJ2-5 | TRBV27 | CASSPGQGVPQETQYF
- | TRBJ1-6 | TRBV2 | CASRQLQGSYNSPLHF
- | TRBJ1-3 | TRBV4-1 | CASSQFPGSGNTIYF
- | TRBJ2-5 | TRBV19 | CASSDFGPPQETQYF
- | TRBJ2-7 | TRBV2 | CASSLATLYEQYF
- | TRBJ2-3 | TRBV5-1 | CASSLGLAGADRQYF
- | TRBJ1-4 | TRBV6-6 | CASSLIPGQDELFF
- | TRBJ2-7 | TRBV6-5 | CASSTGLGGEQYF
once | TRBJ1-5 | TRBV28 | CASSMGQTSNQPQHF
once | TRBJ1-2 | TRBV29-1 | CSVEVKADGYTF
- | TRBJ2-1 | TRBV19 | CASSTGLAGDNEQFF
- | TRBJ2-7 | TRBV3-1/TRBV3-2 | CASSQTAEQYF
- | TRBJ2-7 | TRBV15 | CATSRRAAGASYEQYF
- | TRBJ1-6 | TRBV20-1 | CSGWGDSPLHF
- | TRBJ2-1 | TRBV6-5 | CASGLGREAYNEQFF
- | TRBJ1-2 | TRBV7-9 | CASSLHRDRTYYGYTF
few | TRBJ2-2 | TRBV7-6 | CASSPGLAGNTGELFF
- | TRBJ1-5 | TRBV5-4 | CASSSGRDRGTYPQHF
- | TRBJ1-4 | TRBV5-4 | CASSRDGGKLFF
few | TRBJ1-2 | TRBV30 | CAWGRDRASLYGYTF
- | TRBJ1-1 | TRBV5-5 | CASSDGRTTEAFF
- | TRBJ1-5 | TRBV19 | CASSIGRGYSNQPQHF
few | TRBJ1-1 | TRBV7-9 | CASSSEGTGNTEAFF
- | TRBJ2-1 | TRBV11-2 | CASQREANEQFF